This T cell receptor (beta chain) was sequenced during a study of response to subunit inactivated influenza vaccine. This clonotype was found many times. Its antigen is currently unknown. TCRdb recomputed calls from the RT-PCR reads with MiXCR, one row per CDR3 protein. Here the sample spans approximately 160,000 distinct CDR3 sequences, over 8.5% being singletons. Study conclusions and caveats: Researchers suggested that each seasonal influenza vaccination recruits few new T cells.

The CDR3 sequence is 13 residues long. The germline V and J ends were trimmed by 4 bases and 5 bases, with 11 bases remaining between them. The chain couples TRBV12-3 or TRBV12-4 to TRBJ2-5; D is uncertain. The sequence was collected from a man between 50 and 69 years old who received an inactivated influenza vaccine. The starting material was CD8+ T cells sorted from PBMCs, obtained around 2 years after vaccination. The CDR3 nucleotides are TGTGCCAGCAGTTCGTCGGATTGGGAGACCCAGTACTTC. It specifies CASSSSDWETQYF.